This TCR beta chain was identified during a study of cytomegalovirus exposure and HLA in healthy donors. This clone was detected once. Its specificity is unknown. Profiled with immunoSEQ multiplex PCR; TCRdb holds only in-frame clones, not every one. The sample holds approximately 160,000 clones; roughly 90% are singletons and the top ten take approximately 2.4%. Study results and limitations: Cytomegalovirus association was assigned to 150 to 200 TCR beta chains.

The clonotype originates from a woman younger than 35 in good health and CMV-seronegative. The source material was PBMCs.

DNA for the CDR3: TGTGCCAGCAGTTACTCGGGGGGGGCGTCCAAAAACATTCAGTACTTC. Translated: CASSYSGGASKNIQYF. The chain uses TRBV6-5 and TRBJ2-4; weak D call: TRBD2 (7 bases). The CDR3 consists of 16 residues. V was pared by 0 bases and J by 2 bases, with 11 bases between. The germline V gene has CDR1 MNHEY and CDR2 SVGAGI.